This T cell receptor (beta chain) originates from a study of T cell changes during pregnancy in multiple sclerosis. Sequencing used immunoSEQ multiplex PCR; TCRdb keeps in-frame clones, though not all of them. The profile shows tens of thousands of clones, roughly nine tenths of them singletons. The CDR3 runs to 16 residues. Germline lookup yields CDR1 SGHRS and CDR2 YFSETQ. V lost 3 bases to trimming and J lost 6 bases; unmatched junction nucleotides: 9. The chain is built from TRBV5-1 and TRBJ2-3; 11 nucleotides align to TRBD2. The origin of this receptor is a female donor in good health, enrolled as a control in a pregnancy study. Specimen: CD4+ T cells from peripheral blood mononuclear cells, collected in the third trimester of pregnancy. The CDR3 sequence: CASSYTTSGTGDTQYF. CDR3 sequence (DNA): TGCGCCAGCAGCTACACGACTAGCGGGACCGGGGATACGCAGTATTTT. Supplemented by reference TRBV5-1 and TRBJ2-3, the full variable domain reads KAGVTQTPRYLIKTRGQQVTLSCSPISGHRSVSWYQQTPGQGLQFLFEYFSETQRNKGNFPGRFSGRQFSNSRSEMNVSTLELGDSALYLCASSYTTSGTGDTQYFGPGTRLTVL.